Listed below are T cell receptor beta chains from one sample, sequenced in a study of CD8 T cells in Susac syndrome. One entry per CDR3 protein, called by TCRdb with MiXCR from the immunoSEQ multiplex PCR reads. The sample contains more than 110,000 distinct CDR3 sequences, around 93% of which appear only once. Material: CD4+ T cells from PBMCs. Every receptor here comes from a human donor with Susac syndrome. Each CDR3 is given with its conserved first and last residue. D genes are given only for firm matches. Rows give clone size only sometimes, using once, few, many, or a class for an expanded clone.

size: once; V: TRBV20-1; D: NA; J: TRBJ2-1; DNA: TGCAGTGCTGGCCGGGCCCCCGACTACAATGAGCAGTTCTTC; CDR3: CSAGRAPDYNEQFF
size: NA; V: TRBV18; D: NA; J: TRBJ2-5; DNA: TGTGCCAGCTCACCATTCTCCGGAGTGGAAACCCAGTACTTC; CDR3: CASSPFSGVETQYF
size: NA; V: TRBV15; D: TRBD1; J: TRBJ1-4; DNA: TGTGCCACCAGCAGATCCCCCGACAGGGCGAGTGAAAAACTGTTTTTT; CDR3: CATSRSPDRASEKLFF
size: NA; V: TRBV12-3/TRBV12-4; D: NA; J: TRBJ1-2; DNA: TGTGCCAGCAGTTTATGGGCTGTTGGCTACACCTTC; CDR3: CASSLWAVGYTF
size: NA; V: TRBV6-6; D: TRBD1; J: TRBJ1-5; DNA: TGTGCCAGCGGACCAGGGACAGCCCGGCAAGCCCAGCATTTT; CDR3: CASGPGTARQAQHF
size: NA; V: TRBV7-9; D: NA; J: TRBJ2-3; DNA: TGTGCCAGCAGCTTTTCGGCCTTCACAGATACGCAGTATTTT; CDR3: CASSFSAFTDTQYF
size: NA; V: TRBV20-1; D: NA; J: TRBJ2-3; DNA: TGCAGTGCCCCGGGCGTCGGCTCAGATACGCAGTATTTT; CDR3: CSAPGVGSDTQYF
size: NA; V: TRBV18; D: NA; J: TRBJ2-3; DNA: TGTGCCAGCTCACCACAGGGGAAGGCAGATACGCAGTATTTT; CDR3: CASSPQGKADTQYF
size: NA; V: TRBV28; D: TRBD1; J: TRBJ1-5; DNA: TGTGCCAGCAGTTTAGGGGGACAGGGCATCCAGCCCCAGCATTTT; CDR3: CASSLGGQGIQPQHF
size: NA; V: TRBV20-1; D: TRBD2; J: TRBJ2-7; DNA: TGCAGTGCCCCTGGCGGGGGGCGCGAGCAGTACTTC; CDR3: CSAPGGGREQYF
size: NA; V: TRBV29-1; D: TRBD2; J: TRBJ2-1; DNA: TGCAGCGTTGAAGGTCTAGCGGGAGCCTCCTACAATGAGCAGTTCTTC; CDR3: CSVEGLAGASYNEQFF
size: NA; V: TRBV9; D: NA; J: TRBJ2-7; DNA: TGTGCCAGCAGCGTAGGGTACAGGAACTACGAGCAGTACTTC; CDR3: CASSVGYRNYEQYF
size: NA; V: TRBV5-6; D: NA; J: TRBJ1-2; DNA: TGTGCCAGCAGCTTCGCAGGGGTAAAGGGTGGCTACACCTTC; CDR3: CASSFAGVKGGYTF
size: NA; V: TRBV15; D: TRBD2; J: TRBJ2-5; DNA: TGTGCCACCAGCAGAGGCGGGAGTGCGGAAGAGACCCAGTACTTC; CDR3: CATSRGGSAEETQYF
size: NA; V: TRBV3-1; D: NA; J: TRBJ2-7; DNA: TGTGCCAGCAGCCTCTCCCCGGACGCGAGCTCCTACGAGCAGTACTTC; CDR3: CASSLSPDASSYEQYF
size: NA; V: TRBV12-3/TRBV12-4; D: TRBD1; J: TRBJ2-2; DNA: TGTGCCAGCACCCGGGACAGGGGTAACACCGGGGAGCTGTTTTTT; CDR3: CASTRDRGNTGELFF
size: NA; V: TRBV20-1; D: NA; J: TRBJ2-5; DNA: TGCAGTGCTAGAGACCCCACGGGGAGAAGTATGGAGACCCAGTACTTC; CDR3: CSARDPTGRSMETQYF